Listed below are T cell receptor beta chains from one sample, sequenced in a study of T cells in Graves' hyperthyroidism and ophthalmopathy. TCRdb fed the multiplex PCR reads into MiXCR, producing one record per CDR3 protein. This sample has around 340,000 distinct CDR3 sequences, with roughly 18% found just once. Specimen: blood. These receptors originate from a woman between 35 and 50 years old with Graves' ophthalmopathy. Both conserved end residues are part of each CDR3. A D gene is named only where the DNA matches it firmly. Size tells how often a clone was seen (once, few, many) or the class of an expanded clone, and some rows leave it out.

cdr3_length: 15; v_call: TRBV11-2; j_call: TRBJ2-2; d_call: NA; clone_size: many; cdr3_nt: TGTGCCAGCAGCCGTACCCGCCAGGTGGGCAGGGAGCTGTTTTTT; cdr3_aa: CASSRTRQVGRELFF
cdr3_length: 13; v_call: TRBV20-1; j_call: TRBJ1-1; d_call: TRBD1; clone_size: NA; cdr3_nt: TGCAGTGCTAGACAGGGGGCGAAGACTGAAGCTTTCTTT; cdr3_aa: CSARQGAKTEAFF
cdr3_length: 15; v_call: TRBV10-2; j_call: TRBJ2-1; d_call: TRBD2; clone_size: many; cdr3_nt: TGCGCCAGCAGTGAGAGGGCTAGCGGGGCCAATGAGCAGTTCTTC; cdr3_aa: CASSERASGANEQFF
cdr3_length: 13; v_call: TRBV28; j_call: TRBJ2-7; d_call: NA; clone_size: many; cdr3_nt: TGTGCCAGCAGTCCCTCCGGAGCCGGCGAGCAGTACTTC; cdr3_aa: CASSPSGAGEQYF
cdr3_length: 17; v_call: TRBV4-3; j_call: TRBJ2-6; d_call: TRBD2; clone_size: many; cdr3_nt: TGCGCCAGCAGCCCGGGACTAGCGGGCTCTGGGGCCAACGTCCTGACTTTC; cdr3_aa: CASSPGLAGSGANVLTF
cdr3_length: 13; v_call: TRBV7-2; j_call: TRBJ2-7; d_call: NA; clone_size: NA; cdr3_nt: TGTGCCAGCAGCCAGGTGAGGTCCTACGAGCAGTACTTC; cdr3_aa: CASSQVRSYEQYF
cdr3_length: 14; v_call: TRBV5-8; j_call: TRBJ2-5; d_call: NA; clone_size: many; cdr3_nt: TGTGCCAGCAGCTTCGGGACACCTGTTGAGACCCAGTACTTC; cdr3_aa: CASSFGTPVETQYF
cdr3_length: 13; v_call: TRBV29-1; j_call: TRBJ1-1; d_call: TRBD1; clone_size: many; cdr3_nt: TGCAGCGTTGACAGGGGGATGAACACTGAAGCTTTCTTT; cdr3_aa: CSVDRGMNTEAFF
cdr3_length: 10; v_call: TRBV28; j_call: TRBJ2-5; d_call: NA; clone_size: many; cdr3_nt: TGTGCCAGCAGCCGGAAGACCCAGTACTTC; cdr3_aa: CASSRKTQYF
cdr3_length: 13; v_call: TRBV6-1; j_call: TRBJ1-3; d_call: NA; clone_size: many; cdr3_nt: TGTGCCAGCAGTGACAGGGCTGGAAACACCATATATTTT; cdr3_aa: CASSDRAGNTIYF
cdr3_length: 11; v_call: TRBV6-5; j_call: TRBJ2-2; d_call: NA; clone_size: many; cdr3_nt: TGTGCCAGCAGTTACATGGGGGAGCTGTTTTTT; cdr3_aa: CASSYMGELFF
cdr3_length: 14; v_call: TRBV27; j_call: TRBJ2-7; d_call: NA; clone_size: NA; cdr3_nt: TGTGCCAGCAGTTTTGTGGGGTCGGCGGTCGAGCAGTACTTC; cdr3_aa: CASSFVGSAVEQYF
cdr3_length: 13; v_call: TRBV11-2; j_call: TRBJ2-5; d_call: TRBD2; clone_size: many; cdr3_nt: TGTGCCAGCAGCTTGTACGGGGGGGAGACCCAGTACTTC; cdr3_aa: CASSLYGGETQYF
cdr3_length: 16; v_call: TRBV12-3/TRBV12-4; j_call: TRBJ1-2; d_call: TRBD1; clone_size: many; cdr3_nt: TGTGCCAGCAGCCCCACCGGACAGGGGCAGGACTATGGCTACACCTTC; cdr3_aa: CASSPTGQGQDYGYTF